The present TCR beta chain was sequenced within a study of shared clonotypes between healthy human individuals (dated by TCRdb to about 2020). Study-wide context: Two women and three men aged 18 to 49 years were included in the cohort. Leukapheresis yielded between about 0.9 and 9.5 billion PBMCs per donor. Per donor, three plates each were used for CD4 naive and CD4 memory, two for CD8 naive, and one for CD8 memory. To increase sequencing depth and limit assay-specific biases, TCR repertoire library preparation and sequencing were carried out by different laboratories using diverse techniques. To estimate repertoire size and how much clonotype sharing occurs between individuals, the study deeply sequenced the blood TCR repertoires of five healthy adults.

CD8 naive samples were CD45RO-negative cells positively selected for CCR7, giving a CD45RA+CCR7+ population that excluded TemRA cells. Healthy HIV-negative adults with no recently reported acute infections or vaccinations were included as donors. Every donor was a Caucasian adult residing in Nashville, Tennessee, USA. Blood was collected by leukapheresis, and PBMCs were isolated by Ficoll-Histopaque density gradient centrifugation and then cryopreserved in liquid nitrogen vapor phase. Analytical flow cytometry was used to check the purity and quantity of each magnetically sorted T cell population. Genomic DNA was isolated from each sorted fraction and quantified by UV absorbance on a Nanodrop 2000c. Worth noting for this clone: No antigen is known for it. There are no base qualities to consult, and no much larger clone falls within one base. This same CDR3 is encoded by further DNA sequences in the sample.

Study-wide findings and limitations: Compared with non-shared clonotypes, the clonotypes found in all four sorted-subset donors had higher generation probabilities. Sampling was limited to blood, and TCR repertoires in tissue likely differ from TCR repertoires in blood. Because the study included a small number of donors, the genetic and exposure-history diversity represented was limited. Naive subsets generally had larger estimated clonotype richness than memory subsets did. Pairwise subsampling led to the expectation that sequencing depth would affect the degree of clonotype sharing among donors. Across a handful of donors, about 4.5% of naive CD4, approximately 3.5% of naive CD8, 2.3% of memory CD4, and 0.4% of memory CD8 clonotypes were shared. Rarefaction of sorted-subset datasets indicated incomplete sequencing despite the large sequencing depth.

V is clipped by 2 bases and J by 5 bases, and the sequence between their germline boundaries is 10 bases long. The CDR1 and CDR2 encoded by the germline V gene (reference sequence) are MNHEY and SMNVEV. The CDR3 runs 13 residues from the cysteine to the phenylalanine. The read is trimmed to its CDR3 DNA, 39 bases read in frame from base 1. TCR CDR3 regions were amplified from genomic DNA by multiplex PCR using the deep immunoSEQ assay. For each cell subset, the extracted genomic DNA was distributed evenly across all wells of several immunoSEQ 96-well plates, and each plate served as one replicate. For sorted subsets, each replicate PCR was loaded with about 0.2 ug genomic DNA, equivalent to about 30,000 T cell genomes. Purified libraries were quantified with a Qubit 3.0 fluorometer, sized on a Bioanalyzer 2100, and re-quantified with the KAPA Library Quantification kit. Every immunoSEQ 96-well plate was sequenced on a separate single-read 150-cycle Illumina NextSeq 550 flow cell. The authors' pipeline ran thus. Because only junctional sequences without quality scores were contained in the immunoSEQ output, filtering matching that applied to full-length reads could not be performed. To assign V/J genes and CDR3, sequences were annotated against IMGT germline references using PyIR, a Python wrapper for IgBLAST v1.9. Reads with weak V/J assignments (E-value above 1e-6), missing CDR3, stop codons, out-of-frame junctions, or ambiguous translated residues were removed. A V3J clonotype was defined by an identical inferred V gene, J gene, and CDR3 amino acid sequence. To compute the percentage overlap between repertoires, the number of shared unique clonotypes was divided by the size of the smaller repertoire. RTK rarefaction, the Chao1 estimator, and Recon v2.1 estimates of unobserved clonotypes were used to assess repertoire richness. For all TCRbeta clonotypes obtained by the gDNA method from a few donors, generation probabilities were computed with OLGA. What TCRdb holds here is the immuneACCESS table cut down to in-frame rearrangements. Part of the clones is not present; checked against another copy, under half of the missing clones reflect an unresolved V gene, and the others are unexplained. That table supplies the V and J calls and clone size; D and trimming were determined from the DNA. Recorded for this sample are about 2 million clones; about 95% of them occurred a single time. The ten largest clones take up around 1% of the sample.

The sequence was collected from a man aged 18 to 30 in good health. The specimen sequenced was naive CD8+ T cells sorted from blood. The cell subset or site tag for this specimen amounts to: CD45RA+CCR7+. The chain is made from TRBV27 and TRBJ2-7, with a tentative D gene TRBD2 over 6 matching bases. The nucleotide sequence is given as TGTGCCAGCAGTTTAACGGGGGTTGACGAGCAGTACTTC. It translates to CASSLTGVDEQYF.